This TCR beta chain is drawn from a study of cytomegalovirus exposure and HLA in healthy donors. Germline V gene sequence: CDR1 SGHDT, CDR2 YYEEEE. The CDR3 is made up of 14 amino acids. V lost 3 bases and J lost 4, with 11 bases in between. On this clone itself: Its antigen is currently unknown.

Each donor's status was that of a healthy bone marrow donor. Both 60 Vbeta primers and 13 Jbeta primers went into the PCR. In the authors' methods: About 11 million shared chains were among the approximately 82 million unique TCR beta chains that a later analysis counted. Here immunoSEQ multiplex PCR was the method, and the copy in TCRdb shows in-frame clones only, minus some. V, J and clone size are those of that table, while D and trimming were read from the DNA. The sample records 220,000 or so clones, around four fifths being singletons. Study-wide findings and caveats: Analyzed later, association rates of TCRs varied across HLA loci, with DRB1 most and HLA-C fewest. Cytomegalovirus-associated TCR beta chains were listed, numbering 150 to 200.

The chain carries TRBV5-6 and TRBJ1-5, with a possible D match to TRBD1 (5 bases). The TCR was taken from a male donor in good health and CMV-seronegative. The material sequenced was PBMCs. CDR3 DNA: TGTGCCAGCAGCTCACGGGGGACGAATCAGCCCCAGCATTTT. Translation: CASSSRGTNQPQHF.